The present TCR beta chain was sequenced within a study of brain T cells in children with intractable seizures. Findings and caveats of the study: Clones missing pre-surgery may reflect undersampling of that blood sample.

Time point given: blood from clinic visit 5 months post-surgery; TSC patient then seizure free. Only cases whose brain tissue showed the highest T cell transcript signatures were sequenced. Before surgery, patients took at least one anti-epileptic drug. About this clone: Its antigen is currently unknown.

Germline V gene sequence: CDR1 SGHRS, CDR2 YFSETQ. The CDR3 extends over 13 amino acids. The ends were cut back, 0 bases at V and 8 bases at J, with 11 bases in the middle. Sequencing used immunoSEQ multiplex PCR; TCRdb keeps in-frame clones, though not all of them. The sample holds about 340,000 clones; 93% are singletons and the top ten take about 6%. This sequence was found in a boy under three years old with tuberous sclerosis and intractable seizures. The sample was peripheral blood, taken 5 to 6 months after surgery. The genes are TRBV5-1 and TRBJ1-2; D remains ambiguous. The CDR3 reads CASSLDGPGGYTF. CDR3 DNA: TGCGCCAGCAGCTTGGACGGGCCGGGGGGCTACACCTTC.